The table lists the clone carrying this TCR beta chain with many counts. Its target is not known. This record comes from a study of spatial heterogeneity in lung cancer. The study's findings and limits: The study found that expanded intratumoral alpha and beta TCR counts tracked tumor mutation counts.

Carried by each TCR cDNA molecule was a unique molecular identifier. TCRdb passed the 5' RACE reads through MiXCR, listing each CDR3 protein once. The sample holds about 10,000 distinct CDR3 sequences, approximately 12% seen once. The time point is: sample taken at primary tumor resection. Extraction of whole RNA from tumor, nontumor lung or frozen PBMC preceded unsorted sequencing. Material: lung tumor tissue, obtained at surgery. This clonotype was obtained from a female donor with early-stage non-small cell lung cancer.

CDR3 in amino acids: CSAREGANTGELFF. The CDR3, as DNA: TGCAGTGCCAGGGAAGGGGCGAACACCGGGGAGCTGTTTTTT. The chain uses TRBV20-1 and TRBJ2-2; D perhaps matches TRBD1 (5 bases). Per the germline V gene, CDR1 is DFQATT and CDR2 is SNEGSKA (reference sequence). The CDR3 is 14 residues long. The ends were cut back, 6 bases at V and 0 bases at J, with 11 bases in the middle.